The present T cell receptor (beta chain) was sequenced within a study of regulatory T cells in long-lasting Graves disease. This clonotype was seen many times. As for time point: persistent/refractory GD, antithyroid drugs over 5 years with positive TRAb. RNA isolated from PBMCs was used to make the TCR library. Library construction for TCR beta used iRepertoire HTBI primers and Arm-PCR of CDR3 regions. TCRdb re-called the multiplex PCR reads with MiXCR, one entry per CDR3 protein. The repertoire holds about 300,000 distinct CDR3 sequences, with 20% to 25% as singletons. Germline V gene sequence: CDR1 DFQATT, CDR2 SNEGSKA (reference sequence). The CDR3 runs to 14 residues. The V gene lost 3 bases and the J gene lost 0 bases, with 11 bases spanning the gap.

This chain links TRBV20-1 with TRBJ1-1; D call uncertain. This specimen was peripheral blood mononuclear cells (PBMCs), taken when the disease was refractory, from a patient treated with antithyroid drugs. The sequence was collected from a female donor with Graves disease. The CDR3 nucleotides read TGCAGTGCTAGTCTCGTCGGGGTGAACACTGAAGCTTTCTTT. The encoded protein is CSASLVGVNTEAFF.